The 28 T cell receptor beta chains listed next were all sequenced from one sample in a study of technical replicates of blood from a few donors. Using immunoSEQ multiplex PCR, the repertoire was profiled, and TCRdb retains in-frame clones only, with some absent. There are about 48,000 clones in the sample; around nine tenths occur only once, and about 3.8% lies in the top ten. The material sequenced was PBMCs. These receptors were obtained from a human donor in good health. Some clones in this sample may be carry-over from other donors' samples.

The chain uses TRBV12-5 and TRBJ2-5; 7 nucleotides agree with TRBD2. CDR3 size: 16 residues. Germline V gene sequence: CDR1 LGHNT, CDR2 FRNRAP. Trimming took 6 bases from V and 9 from J; bases not matched to a gene: 19. DNA of the CDR3: TGTGCTAGTGGGGCCGGGACTATTGGGGAAGAGAGGGCCCAGTACTTC. Residues: CASGAGTIGEERAQYF.

The V and J genes are TRBV6-1 and TRBJ1-2; TRBD1 matches at 10 bases. J lost 8 bases, V lost 4 bases, and 10 bases had no gene match. There are 15 residues in the CDR3. Germline V gene lookup returns CDR1 MNHNS and CDR2 SASEGT. The CDR3 sequence is CASSGSGTGENGYTF. The CDR3 DNA reads TGTGCCAGCAGTGGGTCCGGGACAGGGGAAAACGGCTACACCTTC.

This clone appeared a few times. The V gene is TRBV7-2, the J gene TRBJ2-1; D unresolved. Deletions cut 5 bases from V and 10 bases from J, with 15 bases between. The V gene's germline CDR1 is SGHTA and CDR2 FQGNSA. This CDR3 is built from 13 residues. The DNA of the CDR3 is TGTGCCAGCAGCATCCTTGATGGCGGAGAGCAGTTCTTC. Protein: CASSILDGGEQFF.

This rearrangement joins TRBV27 to TRBJ1-1; D is uncertain. Germline assignment: CDR1 MNHEY and CDR2 SMNVEV (reference sequence). This CDR3 has 14 amino acids. V lost 2 bases, J lost 6 bases, and 13 bases lay in between. The CDR3 nucleotides are TGTGCCAGCAGTTTAATTATCCCGGGTTCTGAAGCTTTCTTT. Protein: CASSLIIPGSEAFF.

The chain is built from TRBV7-2 and TRBJ2-1, with D perhaps matching TRBD2 (6 bases). V was cut by 6 bases and J by 2 bases, with 17 bases left in between. Germline CDR1 SGHTA, CDR2 FQGNSA. The CDR3 length is 16 residues. CDR3 DNA sequence: TGTGCCAGCAGAGACCGGCGGGGTCACCCCTACAATGAGCAGTTCTTC. Translated: CASRDRRGHPYNEQFF.

V usage is TRBV30 and J usage is TRBJ2-1, with 11 nucleotides matching TRBD1. The CDR3 has 16 residues. Germline trimming cut 8 bases from V and 6 bases from J; bases unmatched to any gene: 15. Germline V gene sequence: CDR1 GTSNPN, CDR2 SVGIG (reference sequence). CDR3 in amino acids: CAGTGGFGQRSNEQFF. DNA of the CDR3: TGTGCCGGGACAGGGGGATTTGGTCAGCGGTCCAATGAGCAGTTCTTC.

The chain links TRBV27 to TRBJ1-6; the D gene is possibly TRBD1 (5 bases). Between the trimmed V and J ends, which lost 3 bases and 7 bases, there was a span of 16 bases. Germline lookup yields CDR1 MNHEY and CDR2 SMNVEV (reference sequence). The CDR3 is 16 residues long. CDR3: CASSFLGGVENSPLHF. In nucleotides, the CDR3 is TGTGCCAGCAGTTTCTTGGGAGGGGTTGAGAATTCACCCCTCCACTTT.

The rearrangement links TRBV2 to TRBJ2-3, with D hard to call. Trimming left V 0 bases short and J 2 bases short, with 6 bases between. CDR1 is SNHLY, CDR2 FYNNEI, per germline. The CDR3 totals 14 residues. The CDR3 DNA reads TGTGCCAGCAGTGAAGCTCCCTACACAGATACGCAGTATTTT. Translation gives CASSEAPYTDTQYF.

V gene TRBV29-1 combines with J gene TRBJ1-6; D uncertain. Germline V lookup: CDR1 SQVTM, CDR2 ANQGSEA. The CDR3 is 13 amino acids. Trimming took off 5 bases at V and 7 bases at J, with 12 bases between the two ends. CDR3 sequence: CSVSGSRNSPLHF. The CDR3 nucleotides are TGCAGCGTTTCCGGTTCTAGAAATTCACCCCTCCACTTT. The whole variable domain, filled in from reference TRBV29-1 and TRBJ1-6, reads SAVISQKPSRDICQRGTSLTIQCQVDSQVTMMFWYRQQPGQSLTLIATANQGSEATYESGFVIDKFPISRPNLTFSTLTVSNMSPEDSSIYLCSVSGSRNSPLHFGNGTRLTVT.

The gene calls are TRBV30 and TRBJ1-1; D uncertain. The CDR3 contains 12 residues. Deletions cut 3 bases from V and 0 bases from J, with 5 bases between. Per germline, CDR1 GTSNPN and CDR2 SVGIG (reference sequence). The CDR3 spells CAWSDMNTEAFF. CDR3 coding DNA: TGTGCCTGGAGCGACATGAACACTGAAGCTTTCTTT.

The CDR3 bases are TGTGCCAGCAGTTACCGACAGGCCGTCGACACTGAAGCTTTCTTT. Translated, it gives CASSYRQAVDTEAFF. The chain couples TRBV6-5 to TRBJ1-1; the D gene is possibly TRBD1 (6 bases). CDR1 and CDR2 from the germline V gene are MNHEY and SVGAGI. The germline V and J ends were trimmed by 2 bases and 3 bases, with 13 bases remaining between them. The CDR3 consists of 15 residues.

In DNA form, the CDR3 reads TGTGCCAGCAGCTTTAACAGGGCCACTGAAGCTTTCTTT. It yields the protein CASSFNRATEAFF. The chain is built from TRBV5-4 and TRBJ1-1; D is perhaps TRBD1 (6 bases). V was pared by 2 bases and J by 4 bases, with 9 bases between. There are 13 residues in the CDR3. Germline CDR1 reads SGHNT; CDR2 reads YYREEE (reference sequence). Together with reference TRBV5-4 and TRBJ1-1, the CDR3 gives the full variable domain: ETGVTQSPTHLIKTRGQQVTLRCSSQSGHNTVSWYQQALGQGPQFIFQYYREEENGRGNFPPRFSGLQFPNYSSELNVNALELDDSALYLCASSFNRATEAFFGQGTRLTVV.

The chain links TRBV27 to TRBJ2-7, with 9 bases that match TRBD2. With 4 bases clipped from V and 2 bases from J, the junction kept 9 bases outside the gene matches. CDR1 MNHEY and CDR2 SMNVEV come from the germline V gene (reference sequence). The CDR3 runs to 16 residues. The chain's CDR3 is CASSSSGTSSTYEQYF. CDR3 coding DNA: TGTGCCAGCAGTTCCTCTGGGACTAGCTCCACCTACGAGCAGTACTTC.

This chain joins TRBV9 and TRBJ2-1; weak D call: TRBD1 (6 bases). Trimming shortened V by 4 bases and J by 7 bases, and 12 bases separated the two germline ends. Per germline, CDR1 SGDLS and CDR2 YYNGEE. This CDR3 spans 13 amino acids. CDR3 residues: CASSIRGGNEQFF. CDR3 DNA sequence: TGTGCCAGCAGCATCCGAGGGGGTAATGAGCAGTTCTTC.

The chain carries TRBV4-1 and TRBJ2-2, with 8 bases matching TRBD2. Trimming took 4 bases from V and 7 from J; bases not matched to a gene: 11. Germline loops: CDR1 MGHRA, CDR2 YSYEKL. The CDR3 is made up of 16 amino acids. CDR3 amino acids: CASSPRLAGTDGELFF. In nucleotides, the CDR3 is TGCGCCAGCAGCCCGCGGTTAGCGGGGACGGACGGGGAGCTGTTTTTT.

The genes are TRBV4-1 and TRBJ2-4; D gene ambiguous. V lost 0 bases to trimming and J lost 0 bases, with 9 bases between them. The CDR3 runs 16 residues. The germline CDR1 and CDR2 sequences are MGHRA and YSYEKL. CDR3 nucleotides: TGCGCCAGCAGCCAAGATGAGGTCGTAGCCAAAAACATTCAGTACTTC. Translating gives CASSQDEVVAKNIQYF.

The chain joins TRBV5-4 to TRBJ1-1, with D maybe TRBD1 (6 bases). In germline, CDR1 is SGHNT, CDR2 YYREEE (reference sequence). The CDR3 contains 16 residues. V was clipped by 0 bases and J by 3 bases, with 15 bases between them. CDR3 sequence: CASSLDPRGHYTEAFF. The DNA for the CDR3 is TGTGCCAGCAGCTTGGATCCCAGGGGACATTACACTGAAGCTTTCTTT.

The rearrangement uses TRBV10-3 and TRBJ2-4, with D perhaps matching TRBD1 (6 bases). Germline assignment: CDR1 ENHRY and CDR2 SYGVKD. Trimming shortened V by 1 base and J by 6 bases, and 13 bases separated the two germline ends. The CDR3 totals 15 residues. The CDR3 here is CAISELAGARNIQYF. DNA for the CDR3: TGTGCCATCAGTGAGTTAGCAGGGGCGAGAAACATTCAGTACTTC.

V and J are TRBV29-1 and TRBJ2-5; D is possibly TRBD2 (7 bases). The CDR3 totals 14 residues. Germline V gene data show CDR1 as SQVTM and CDR2 as ANQGSEA. Trimming pared 3 bases from V and 2 bases from J, leaving 13 bases between. CDR3 amino acids: CSVDGEGGQETQYF. CDR3 nucleotide sequence: TGCAGCGTTGACGGAGAGGGGGGGCAAGAGACCCAGTACTTC. The variable domain in full, completed from reference TRBV29-1 and TRBJ2-5, reads SAVISQKPSRDICQRGTSLTIQCQVDSQVTMMFWYRQQPGQSLTLIATANQGSEATYESGFVIDKFPISRPNLTFSTLTVSNMSPEDSSIYLCSVDGEGGQETQYFGPGTRLLVL.

The gene calls are TRBV6-1 and TRBJ2-1; D might be TRBD2 (6 bases). V was clipped by 1 base and J by 3 bases, with 10 bases between them. The CDR3 spans 15 residues. The germline V gene has CDR1 MNHNS and CDR2 SASEGT. The CDR3 here is CASSEEGGDYNEQFF. The CDR3 DNA is TGTGCCAGCAGTGAAGAGGGCGGGGACTACAATGAGCAGTTCTTC.

The rearrangement joins TRBV27 to TRBJ2-2; 8 bases match TRBD1. The V gene end was trimmed by 3 bases and the J gene end by 5 bases; junction bases not matched to a gene: 5. The V gene's germline CDR1 is MNHEY and CDR2 SMNVEV (reference sequence). This CDR3 is 15 amino acids long. The CDR3 here is CASSFGRGRTGELFF. The CDR3 DNA reads as TGTGCCAGCAGTTTTGGCAGGGGGCGAACCGGGGAGCTGTTTTTT.

The chain has TRBV7-9 and TRBJ1-1; D is unresolved. The CDR3 totals 15 residues. V lost 1 base and J 1 base, leaving 10 bases between the germline ends. In germline, CDR1 is SEHNR, CDR2 FQNEAQ (reference sequence). The CDR3 is CASSLVRSSNTEAFF. CDR3 bases: TGTGCCAGCAGCTTAGTCCGGTCTTCGAACACTGAAGCTTTCTTT.

This chain connects TRBV5-1 to TRBJ2-5, with D possibly being TRBD2 (5 bases). From germline, CDR1 is SGHRS and CDR2 YFSETQ. CDR3 size: 15 residues. V lost 0 bases to trimming and J lost 5 bases, with 14 bases between them. CDR3 DNA: TGCGCCAGCAGCTTGGAAGGCGGGCCCTGGGAGACCCAGTACTTC. It yields the protein CASSLEGGPWETQYF.

The chain is built from TRBV9 and TRBJ1-1; D is undetermined. Germline V CDR1 and CDR2: SGDLS, YYNGEE. The germline V and J ends were trimmed by 0 bases and 8 bases, with 11 bases remaining between them. The length of the CDR3 is 13 residues. CDR3 bases: TGTGCCAGCAGCGTAGTCCAGACCGGGGAAGCTTTCTTT. As protein: CASSVVQTGEAFF.

The chain employs TRBV6-4 and TRBJ2-3; D perhaps matches TRBD1 (5 bases). Germline V gene sequence: CDR1 MRHNA, CDR2 SNTAGT. The CDR3 consists of 15 residues. Between the trimmed V and J ends, which lost 2 bases and 2 bases, there was a span of 11 bases. CDR3 nucleotide sequence: TGTGCCAGCAGTGACGGGGCGTCCTCCACAGATACGCAGTATTTT. Residues: CASSDGASSTDTQYF.

CDR3 in DNA: TGTGCCAGCAGCGGAGGGTTTGAAGCTTTCTTT. Translating gives CASSGGFEAFF. The chain employs TRBV11-2 and TRBJ1-1; D is uncertain. Per the germline V gene, CDR1 is SGHAT and CDR2 is FQNNGV. The CDR3 is 11 residues long. The germline V and J ends were trimmed by 5 bases and 7 bases, with 8 bases remaining between them.

The V and J genes are TRBV5-1 and TRBJ2-1; 13 bases line up with TRBD2. V gave up 6 bases and J gave up 8 bases; unmatched junction bases: 14. This CDR3 has 17 residues. Germline values: CDR1 SGHRS, CDR2 YFSETQ. Here the CDR3 reads CASIRERTSGRIDEQFF. DNA for the CDR3: TGCGCCAGCATCCGCGAAAGGACTAGCGGGAGAATCGATGAGCAGTTCTTC.

This rearrangement joins TRBV7-3 to TRBJ2-1, with 7 bases matching TRBD2. Trimming removed 5 bases from V and 10 bases from J; junction bases left unmatched: 8. Looked up from germline, CDR1 is SGHTA and CDR2 is FQGTGA. This CDR3 has 13 amino acids. In DNA, the CDR3 is TGTGCCAGCAGCCTACTAGAGGGACTAGAGCAGTTCTTC. Its translation: CASSLLEGLEQFF.